This T cell receptor beta chain was identified during a study of T cells and copy number aberrations in small-cell lung cancer. Findings and caveats of the study: Compared with adjacent lung tissue, tumors had lower T-cell richness and clonality and non-significantly lower density.

With regard to this clone: Its antigen is not known.

The length of the CDR3 is 14 residues. V lost 2 bases and J lost 2, with 10 bases in between. CDR1 is SGHDT, CDR2 YYEEEE, per germline. The assay was immunoSEQ multiplex PCR, and TCRdb's table has in-frame clones only and misses some. The profile shows 6,000 to 7,500 clones, 65% to 90% of them singletons. This TCR was recovered from a woman in her forties or fifties with small cell lung cancer. Sequencing was performed on normal tissue next to the tumor. The J gene is TRBJ1-2, the V gene TRBV5-6; D unclear. The chain's CDR3 is CASSFRPDNYGYTF. CDR3 nucleotides: TGTGCCAGCAGCTTCAGACCCGACAACTATGGCTACACCTTC.